The 16 T cell receptor beta chains given below trace back to one sample, sequenced in a study of blood T cell repertoires in COVID-19. Assay used: immunoSEQ multiplex PCR; TCRdb lists only in-frame clones, some missing. The sample contains some 400,000 clones, 87% of which appear only once. Sequencing input: PBMCs or T cells enriched from blood (not recorded which). The receptors shown here come from a man aged 25 to 45 who had recovered from COVID-19.

Concerning this clone: Relative to the germline gene, one junction end is altered; a read error may explain this. The chain carries TRBV2 and TRBJ2-4; D possibly corresponds to TRBD2 (6 bases). The CDR3 runs 12 residues. CDR1 and CDR2 from the germline V gene are SNHLY and FYNNEI. Here the CDR3 reads CASSEALGPGDF. The CDR3 DNA reads as TGTGCCAGCAGTGAAGCGCTCGGGCCGGGGGACTTC.

The count of this clone is one. This chain joins TRBV19 and TRBJ1-5, with D tentatively TRBD1 (6 bases). The V end lost 2 bases, the J end lost 4 bases, and 12 bases lay between the germline ends. The V gene's germline CDR1 is LNHDA and CDR2 SQIVND (reference sequence). This CDR3 contains 15 residues. CDR3 sequence: CASSITGIGNQPQHF. The CDR3 nucleotides read TGTGCCAGTAGTATAACAGGGATAGGGAATCAGCCCCAGCATTTT.

The gene calls are TRBV4-1 and TRBJ1-3; 7 bases agree with TRBD1. CDR1 and CDR2 (germline): MGHRA, YSYEKL. The CDR3 has 16 amino acids. V was pared by 2 bases and J by 4 bases, with 8 bases of the junction left unmatched. Here the CDR3 reads CASSQQTGMGGNTIYF. In DNA, the CDR3 is TGCGCCAGCAGCCAACAGACAGGGATGGGCGGAAACACCATATATTTT.

The chain couples TRBV5-1 to TRBJ2-7; D possibly corresponds to TRBD2 (6 bases). This CDR3 is built from 14 residues. Trimming pared 0 bases from V and 2 bases from J, leaving 9 bases between. CDR1 is SGHRS, CDR2 YFSETQ, per germline. Here the CDR3 reads CASSLVSGPYEQYF. DNA for the CDR3: TGCGCCAGCAGCTTGGTTAGCGGACCCTACGAGCAGTACTTC.

The chain joins TRBV6-5 to TRBJ2-3; D might be TRBD1 (5 bases). Germline CDR1 MNHEY, CDR2 SVGAGI. The CDR3 has 14 amino acids. V gave up 2 bases and J gave up 0 bases, with 6 bases separating them. The CDR3 nucleotides read TGTGCCAGCAGTTACGGGGCTAGCACAGATACGCAGTATTTT. Translation: CASSYGASTDTQYF.

This chain links TRBV9 with TRBJ2-7, with TRBD1 matching 8 bases. The ends lost 1 base at V and 2 bases at J; junction bases unmatched: 8. The CDR3 is 16 residues long. Germline V gene sequence: CDR1 SGDLS, CDR2 YYNGEE. This CDR3 is CASSVNPGQGAYEQYF. In DNA form, the CDR3 reads TGTGCCAGCAGCGTAAATCCCGGACAGGGAGCCTACGAGCAGTACTTC.

This chain joins TRBV16 and TRBJ1-2; unclear D gene. The germline gives CDR1 KGHSY, CDR2 FQNENV. The CDR3 contains 17 residues. V lost 4 bases and J lost 0, with 18 bases in between. The CDR3 is CASSPLWSERTNYGYTF. DNA of the CDR3: TGTGCCAGCAGCCCTCTATGGTCGGAGCGCACTAACTATGGCTACACCTTC.

This chain uses TRBV6-5 with TRBJ2-7, with D possibly TRBD2 on 6 matching bases. The V gene lost 6 bases and the J gene lost 0 bases, with 12 bases spanning the gap. Germline V lookup: CDR1 MNHEY, CDR2 SVGAGI. The CDR3 has 14 residues. CDR3 bases: TGTGCCAGCAGGGTAGGAGGGAGCTCCTACGAGCAGTACTTC. The encoded protein is CASRVGGSSYEQYF.

This chain uses TRBV30 with TRBJ1-2; D uncertain. The V gene lost 0 bases and the J gene lost 4 bases, with 6 bases spanning the gap. The CDR3 has 12 residues. Germline V lookup: CDR1 GTSNPN, CDR2 SVGIG (reference sequence). This CDR3 reads CAWSVVGYGYTF. The CDR3 nucleotides read TGTGCCTGGAGTGTCGTCGGCTATGGCTACACCTTC.

This chain joins TRBV19 and TRBJ1-2, with TRBD1 matching over 7 bases. The V and J ends lost 5 bases and 6 bases, in that order; junction bases with no gene match: 12. CDR1 and CDR2 (germline): LNHDA, SQIVND (reference sequence). The CDR3 is made up of 15 amino acids. The chain's CDR3 is CASSPPGTVADGYTF. CDR3 coding DNA: TGTGCCAGTAGTCCCCCAGGGACAGTGGCGGATGGCTACACCTTC. The complete variable domain, with remaining parts taken from reference TRBV19 and TRBJ1-2, reads DGGITQSPKYLFRKEGQNVTLSCEQNLNHDAMYWYRQDPGQGLRLIYYSQIVNDFQKGDIAEGYSVSREKKESFPLTVTSAQKNPTAFYLCASSPPGTVADGYTFGSGTRLTVV.

This clone is a singleton in its sample. The V and J genes are TRBV7-9 and TRBJ1-1; TRBD1 agrees at 8 bases. In germline, CDR1 is SEHNR, CDR2 FQNEAQ (reference sequence). The CDR3 runs to 15 residues. J lost 6 bases, V lost 0 bases, and 6 bases had no gene match. The CDR3 sequence is CASSLAWQGAAEAFF. As DNA, the CDR3 is TGTGCCAGCAGCTTAGCGTGGCAGGGGGCTGCTGAAGCTTTCTTT.

This chain uses TRBV5-4 with TRBJ2-3; 8 bases are a match to TRBD1. Germline V gene lookup returns CDR1 SGHNT and CDR2 YYREEE (reference sequence). The CDR3 covers 15 residues. Trimming cost V 0 bases and J 4 bases; bases outside gene matches: 4. CDR3 DNA sequence: TGTGCCAGCAGCTTGGGGACAGGGCGATCAGATACGCAGTATTTT. Translated, it gives CASSLGTGRSDTQYF.

The chain uses TRBV27 and TRBJ1-1; the match to TRBD1 covers 7 bases. This CDR3 is 14 amino acids long. V trimming: 6 bases; J trimming: 0 bases; junction bases outside the gene matches: 4. From germline, CDR1 is MNHEY and CDR2 SMNVEV (reference sequence). Written as DNA, the CDR3 is TGTGCCAGCAGCCCCGGGACAGTGAACACTGAAGCTTTCTTT. Translation gives CASSPGTVNTEAFF.

This chain links TRBV9 with TRBJ2-5; a weak D match, TRBD2 (5 bases). V lost 4 bases to trimming and J lost 7 bases, with 23 bases between them. The germline V gene encodes CDR1 SGDLS and CDR2 YYNGEE. This CDR3 has 16 residues. DNA for the CDR3: TGTGCCAGCAGCCCTGACTATAGAACAGCAGGAGGGACCCAGTACTTC. This encodes CASSPDYRTAGGTQYF.

The chain combines TRBV30 with TRBJ1-5, with D hard to call. V lost 0 bases to trimming and J lost 3 bases, with 12 bases between them. The CDR3 length is 15 residues. In germline, CDR1 is GTSNPN, CDR2 SVGIG (reference sequence). CDR3 amino acids: CAWSVVGTNNQPQHF. As DNA, the CDR3 is TGTGCCTGGAGTGTAGTCGGTACGAACAATCAGCCCCAGCATTTT.

This sequence joins TRBV2 and TRBJ1-5; D unresolved. The V end lost 4 bases, the J end lost 4 bases, and 17 bases lay between the germline ends. Germline CDR1 and CDR2: SNHLY and FYNNEI. The CDR3 contains 16 residues. CDR3 bases: TGTGCCAGCAGTGTTATCGAAACGGTGGTTAATCAGCCCCAGCATTTT. It is translated as CASSVIETVVNQPQHF.